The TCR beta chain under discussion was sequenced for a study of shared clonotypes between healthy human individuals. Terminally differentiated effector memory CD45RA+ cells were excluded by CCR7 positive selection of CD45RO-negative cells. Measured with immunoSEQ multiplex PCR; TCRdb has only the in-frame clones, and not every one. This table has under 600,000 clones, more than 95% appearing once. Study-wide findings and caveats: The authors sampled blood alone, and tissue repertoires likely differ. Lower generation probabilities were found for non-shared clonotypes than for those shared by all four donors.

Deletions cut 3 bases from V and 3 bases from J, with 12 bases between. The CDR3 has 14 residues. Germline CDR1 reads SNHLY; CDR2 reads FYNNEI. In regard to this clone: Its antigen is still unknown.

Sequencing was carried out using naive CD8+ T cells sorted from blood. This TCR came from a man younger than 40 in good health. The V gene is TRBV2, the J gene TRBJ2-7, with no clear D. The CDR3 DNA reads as TGTGCCAGCAGTGAGGCACCGTTTGGCTACGAGCAGTACTTC. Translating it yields CASSEAPFGYEQYF. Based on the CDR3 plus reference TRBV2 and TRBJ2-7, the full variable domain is EPEVTQTPSHQVTQMGQEVILRCVPISNHLYFYWYRQILGQKVEFLVSFYNNEISEKSEIFDDQFSVERPDGSNFTLKIRSTKLEDSAMYFCASSEAPFGYEQYFGPGTRLTVT.